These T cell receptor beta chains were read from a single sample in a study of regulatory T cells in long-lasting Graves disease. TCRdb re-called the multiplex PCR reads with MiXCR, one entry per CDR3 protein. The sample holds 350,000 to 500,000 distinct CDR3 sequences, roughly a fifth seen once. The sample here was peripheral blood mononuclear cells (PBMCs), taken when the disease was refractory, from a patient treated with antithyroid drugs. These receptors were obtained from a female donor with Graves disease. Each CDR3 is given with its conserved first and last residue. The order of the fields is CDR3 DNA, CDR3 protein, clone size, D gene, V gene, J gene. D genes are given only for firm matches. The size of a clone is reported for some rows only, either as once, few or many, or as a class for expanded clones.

TGCGCCAGCAGCCAAGGTGATAGGAGGACTAGCGGGAGTCCCTACGAGCAGTACTTC,CASSQGDRRTSGSPYEQYF,.,TRBD2,TRBV4-1,TRBJ2-7
TGTGCCAGCAGCTTAGATGGTAGCGGGAGGGCCCGGGAGACCCAGTACTTC,CASSLDGSGRARETQYF,many,TRBD2,TRBV11-2,TRBJ2-5
TGTGCCATCCGTAGCGGGAGGGCCGGTGAGCAGTTCTTC,CAIRSGRAGEQFF,.,TRBD2,TRBV10-3,TRBJ2-1
TGTGCCAGCAGGCTCAGGGTCTCACCCCTCCACTTT,CASRLRVSPLHF,many,.,TRBV28,TRBJ1-6
TGTGCCAGCTCACCACCCCGACGGACCAGCACAGATACGCAGTATTTT,CASSPPRRTSTDTQYF,.,.,TRBV18,TRBJ2-3
TGTGCCAGCAGCTTAGCGCTCATTAGCAAACAAGAGACCCAGTACTTC,CASSLALISKQETQYF,.,.,TRBV7-8,TRBJ2-5
TGCGCCAGCAGTAGGTTTTTTGGGACTAGCGAAAACAATGAGCAGTTCTTC,CASSRFFGTSENNEQFF,.,TRBD2,TRBV5-1,TRBJ2-1
TGCAGCGTTGCGAGCGGGAGCGGGGGGTCAGATACGCAGTATTTT,CSVASGSGGSDTQYF,.,TRBD2,TRBV29-1,TRBJ2-3
TGTGCCAGCAGCGACGGACGGGACTCTGGGGCCAACGTCCTGACTTTC,CASSDGRDSGANVLTF,.,.,TRBV9,TRBJ2-6
TGTGCCAGCAGCCCGGGGACAGGGGGCAATGAGCAGTTCTTC,CASSPGTGGNEQFF,few,TRBD1,TRBV11-2,TRBJ2-1
TGTGCCAGCAGTTACTCAGACAGGGCGGATGGCTACACCTTC,CASSYSDRADGYTF,many,TRBD1,TRBV6-5,TRBJ1-2
TGTGCCAGCAGCGTAGGGGACTTTCCCTACGAGCAGTACTTC,CASSVGDFPYEQYF,.,.,TRBV9,TRBJ2-7
TGTGCCAGTAGTATAGGAAATACTGCGGGACTTGGAGAGACCCAGTACTTC,CASSIGNTAGLGETQYF,few,.,TRBV19,TRBJ2-5
TGTGCCAGCAGCCCAGACAGTACCTACGAGCAGTACTTC,CASSPDSTYEQYF,.,.,TRBV4-1,TRBJ2-7
TGTGCCAGCAGCCAAGAAGTGGACCTTGCCGCTTTCTTT,CASSQEVDLAAFF,many,.,TRBV3-1,TRBJ1-1
TGCGCCAGCATCGCCTCGTTCGGACGGGCTGGAAATGAGCAGTTCTTC,CASIASFGRAGNEQFF,.,.,TRBV4-1,TRBJ2-1
TGTGCCAGCAGCCATTATGGCGGAGACACCGGGGAGCTGTTTTTT,CASSHYGGDTGELFF,.,.,TRBV3-1,TRBJ2-2
TGCGCCAGCAGCCAAGACCAGGGGGCAGGGCAGCCCCAGCATTTT,CASSQDQGAGQPQHF,few,TRBD1,TRBV4-1,TRBJ1-5
TGTGCCAGCAGCCAAGCCGAACTAGCGGGAGTTGAAGAGACCCAGTACTTC,CASSQAELAGVEETQYF,.,TRBD2,TRBV3-1,TRBJ2-5
TGCAGTGCTAGAGAGCGGGAGGCGTATCACGAGCAGTACTTC,CSAREREAYHEQYF,.,TRBD2,TRBV20-1,TRBJ2-7
TGCAGTGCTAGAGTGGGGACAGAGCTAAATGAGCAGTTCTTC,CSARVGTELNEQFF,.,TRBD1,TRBV20-1,TRBJ2-1
TGTGCCATCAGATTAGGGACCGACACTGAAGCTTTCTTT,CAIRLGTDTEAFF,few,.,TRBV10-3,TRBJ1-1
TGCAGTGCGCCCCGGCCCGGGGCTGGGGCTGAAGAGACCCAGTACTTC,CSAPRPGAGAEETQYF,few,.,TRBV20-1,TRBJ2-5
TGCAGTGCTTCCGGGGTAGGCTATGGCTACACCTTC,CSASGVGYGYTF,many,.,TRBV20-1,TRBJ1-2
TGTGCCAGCGGTTCCCGGGACAGGGTGACCTACGAGCAGTACTTC,CASGSRDRVTYEQYF,.,TRBD1,TRBV5-6,TRBJ2-7
TGTGCCAGCAGTGATCGGACAGGGGGCAGCACCGGGGAGCTGTTTTTT,CASSDRTGGSTGELFF,many,TRBD1,TRBV6-1,TRBJ2-2
TGTGCCAGCAGTGAGACAGGCTACAATGAGCAGTTCTTC,CASSETGYNEQFF,.,.,TRBV27,TRBJ2-1
TGTGCCAGCAGTTTATCGGAGGGTATCTCTCCTGAAGCTTTCTTT,CASSLSEGISPEAFF,many,.,TRBV28,TRBJ1-1
TGTGCCAGCAGTTTTATTTTTTCGGGGAGGAGAGCCAAAAACATTCAGTACTTC,CASSFIFSGRRAKNIQYF,many,.,TRBV12-3/TRBV12-4,TRBJ2-4
TGTGCCAGCAGCCGACAGGGGGCCTACAATGAGCAGTTCTTC,CASSRQGAYNEQFF,many,TRBD1,TRBV7-9,TRBJ2-1
TGCGCCAGCAGCCCAGGTAGCGGGGACCGACCCTACGAGCAGTACTTC,CASSPGSGDRPYEQYF,many,TRBD2,TRBV5-1,TRBJ2-7
TGCGCCAGCAGCAAAAGCGGGGGCTCCTACGAGCAGTACTTC,CASSKSGGSYEQYF,many,TRBD2,TRBV5-1,TRBJ2-7
TGTGCCAGCAGCCAAGCGGGGACAGGGCTAGCCAAAAACATTCAGTACTTC,CASSQAGTGLAKNIQYF,many,TRBD1,TRBV3-1,TRBJ2-4
TGCAGTGCTAGAGTGGAGGGGGCGGGCGAGCAGTACTTC,CSARVEGAGEQYF,.,.,TRBV20-1,TRBJ2-7
TGTGCCAGCAGCTCCTCCGGGGTCCTAGCCAAAAACATTCAGTACTTC,CASSSSGVLAKNIQYF,few,.,TRBV5-6,TRBJ2-4
TGTGCCAGCAGTCCCGTAAGCGTGAACACTGAAGCTTTCTTT,CASSPVSVNTEAFF,many,.,TRBV28,TRBJ1-1
TGTGCCAGCAGCCCCCTGGGAGGAGCAGGCGGGGAGCTGTTTTTT,CASSPLGGAGGELFF,.,.,TRBV13,TRBJ2-2
TGCGCCAGCAGCCCTAGGGGGGGACTCGACGAGACCCAGTACTTC,CASSPRGGLDETQYF,.,.,TRBV7-2,TRBJ2-5
TGTGCCACCAGTGATGCGACAGGGGCGGTGGAGACCCAGTACTTC,CATSDATGAVETQYF,many,TRBD1,TRBV24-1,TRBJ2-5